The present entry profiles one T cell receptor (beta chain) with its context. The identical CDR3 is also encoded by other nucleotide sequences in the sample. The CDR3 covers 13 residues. CDR1 and CDR2 (germline): SNHLY, FYNNEI. Germline trimming cut 5 bases from V and 3 bases from J; bases unmatched to any gene: 1. This entry is derived from a study of blood T cell repertoires in COVID-19. Participants spanned ages about 18 to 90 years and resided in 20 to 30 US areas. TCRdb keeps only in-frame clones here, not all; method: immunoSEQ multiplex PCR. There are 320,000 or so clones in the sample; around 85% occur only once, and approximately 1.9% lies in the top ten.

The chain has TRBV2 and TRBJ1-1, with 9 nucleotides matching TRBD1. This receptor was taken from a woman in her twenties or thirties who had been exposed to COVID-19. Sequenced sample: PBMCs or T cells enriched from blood (not recorded which). CDR3 sequence (DNA): TGTGCCAGCAGTCGGGACAGGGACACTGAAGCTTTCTTT. Its translation: CASSRDRDTEAFF.